A single T cell receptor (beta chain) is shown here with its context. The data are from a study of shared clonotypes between healthy human individuals. Naive CD8 populations comprised CD45RO-negative cells positively selected for CCR7, excluding terminally differentiated effector memory CD45RA+ cells. The CDR3 consists of 13 residues. Trimming stripped 0 bases from V and 7 bases from J, with 10 bases between. The germline V gene encodes CDR1 GTSNPN and CDR2 SVGIG (reference sequence). Using immunoSEQ multiplex PCR, the repertoire was profiled, and TCRdb retains in-frame clones only, with some absent. In the table there are around 1,900,000 clones, about 94% of which are singletons.

The rearrangement uses TRBV30 and TRBJ2-1; D not certain. The sequence came from a man between 18 and 29 years old in good health. Some clones in this sample may be carry-over from other donors' samples. The source material was naive CD8+ T cells from PBMCs. Here the CDR3 DNA reads TGTGCCTGGAGTGTTTCAGGCCGGAATGAGCAGTTCTTC. As protein: CAWSVSGRNEQFF.